This is a list of T cell receptor beta chains from one sample in a study of a mutant IDH1 vaccine in newly diagnosed glioma. Assay: immunoSEQ multiplex PCR; the TCRdb copy retains only in-frame clones and omits some. Of roughly 110,000 clones listed, roughly 90% are singletons. These receptors lack a known antigen. The sample consisted of PBMCs, taken from a glioma patient whose treatment included an IDH1 peptide vaccine. All receptors come from a woman aged 45-65 years with glioma. The CDR3 runs from the conserved cysteine through the conserved F or W. D genes are given only for firm matches.

TRBJ1-1 | . | TRBV6-1 | CASIRFPNTEAFF | TGTGCCAGCATCAGGTTTCCGAACACTGAAGCTTTCTTT
TRBJ1-6 | . | TRBV6-5 | CASSYDGSPLHF | TGTGCCAGCAGTTACGATGGGTCACCCCTCCACTTT
TRBJ1-5 | TRBD1 | TRBV5-1 | CASSLGQGSNQPQHF | TGCGCCAGCAGCCTCGGACAGGGGAGCAATCAGCCCCAGCATTTT
TRBJ2-1 | . | TRBV9 | CASSPGPTLYEQFF | TGTGCCAGCAGCCCGGGCCCAACCCTCTATGAGCAGTTCTTC
TRBJ1-5 | TRBD1 | TRBV28 | CASRRGQGAGQPQHF | TGTGCCAGCAGGAGAGGACAGGGGGCTGGTCAGCCCCAGCATTTT
TRBJ1-4 | TRBD1 | TRBV27 | CASSSSSTGRNEKLFF | TGTGCCAGCAGTTCCTCCTCGACAGGGCGAAATGAAAAACTGTTTTTT
TRBJ2-7 | . | TRBV19 | CASSIRADSYEQYF | TGTGCCAGTAGTATTCGGGCCGACTCCTACGAGCAGTACTTC
TRBJ1-5 | . | TRBV29-1 | CSVGGGNQPQHF | TGCAGCGTTGGGGGGGGCAATCAGCCCCAGCATTTT
TRBJ2-5 | TRBD2 | TRBV5-4 | CASSPTSGMETQYF | TGTGCCAGCAGCCCGACTAGCGGGATGGAGACCCAGTACTTC
TRBJ2-2 | . | TRBV6-1 | CASTSWRVPGELFF | TGTGCCAGCACCTCCTGGAGGGTTCCCGGGGAGCTGTTTTTT
TRBJ1-1 | TRBD1 | TRBV7-9 | CASSGSRGQEAFF | TGTGCCAGCAGCGGTTCTAGGGGGCAGGAAGCTTTCTTT
TRBJ2-3 | TRBD2 | TRBV7-9 | CASSLRTSGSTDTQYF | TGTGCCAGCAGCCTTAGGACTAGCGGGAGCACAGATACGCAGTATTTT
TRBJ2-3 | TRBD2 | TRBV7-2 | CASSLAQTSGRSTDTQYF | TGTGCCAGCAGCTTAGCGCAGACTAGCGGGAGATCCACAGATACGCAGTATTTT